The 25 T cell receptor beta chains presented below share a single source sample, sequenced in a study of T-cell memory formation after mild COVID-19. TCRdb passed the 5' RACE reads through MiXCR, listing each CDR3 protein once. The table lists 170,000 or so distinct CDR3 sequences, around a fifth of them singletons. Material: PBMCs or a T cell subset sorted from them (not recorded which). Receptors were obtained from an adult woman who had mild COVID-19 (a few samples of this study predate the infection). Cell type and time point are not known.

The V and J genes are TRBV7-2 and TRBJ2-1, with 9 bases that match TRBD2. In germline, CDR1 is SGHTA, CDR2 FQGNSA. V lost 2 bases and J lost 6; bases outside the gene matches: 8. CDR3 length: 16 amino acids. The CDR3 region is CASSLWILAGINEQFF. The CDR3 DNA reads as TGTGCCAGCAGCTTATGGATACTAGCGGGCATCAATGAGCAGTTCTTC.

This clonotype occurred once. The chain uses TRBV19 and TRBJ2-1; 10 nucleotides agree with TRBD2. With 5 bases clipped from V and 4 bases from J, the junction kept 8 bases outside the gene matches. CDR3 length: 16 residues. Germline CDR1 is LNHDA and CDR2 is SQIVND (reference sequence). CDR3 sequence (DNA): TGTGCCAGTAGTCGCCTCGGACTAGCGGAGTACAATGAGCAGTTCTTC. Translated: CASSRLGLAEYNEQFF.

The chain couples TRBV7-8 to TRBJ1-2; 10 nucleotides agree with TRBD1. The germline V gene has CDR1 SGHVS and CDR2 FQNEAQ. The V and J ends lost 3 bases and 4 bases, in that order; junction bases with no gene match: 14. The length of the CDR3 is 18 residues. The CDR3 spells CASSFRGQGLPLTYGYTF. CDR3 in DNA: TGTGCCAGCAGCTTTCGGGGACAGGGGCTGCCCCTCACCTATGGCTACACCTTC.

Only a few counts were recorded for this clonotype. The J gene is TRBJ1-1, the V gene TRBV11-1; D perhaps matches TRBD1 (6 bases). Trimming left V 5 bases short and J 6 bases short, with 19 bases between. Per the germline V gene, CDR1 is SGHAT and CDR2 is FQDESV (reference sequence). CDR3 length: 15 residues. The CDR3 sequence is CASSPREGVVAEAFF. CDR3 DNA sequence: TGTGCCAGCAGCCCGAGGGAGGGGGTTGTCGCTGAAGCTTTCTTT.

The chain employs TRBV14 and TRBJ2-7, with 7 bases matching TRBD2. Germline V gene sequence: CDR1 SGHDN, CDR2 FVKESK. This CDR3 has 17 amino acids. Trimming at V came to 0 bases and at J to 4 bases, leaving 12 bases not matched to a gene. CDR3 in amino acids: CASSQEGLLAESYEQYF. The CDR3 nucleotides read TGTGCCAGCAGCCAAGAGGGTCTTCTAGCGGAAAGTTACGAGCAGTACTTC.

This clonotype was counted a few times. V and J are TRBV7-9 and TRBJ1-1, with D hard to call. In germline, CDR1 is SEHNR, CDR2 FQNEAQ (reference sequence). Trimming removed 5 bases from V and 0 bases from J, with 13 bases in between. This CDR3 spans 15 amino acids. The CDR3 protein is CASSRAPGMNTEAFF. CDR3 bases: TGTGCCAGCAGCCGCGCCCCGGGAATGAACACTGAAGCTTTCTTT.

This clonotype was seen only a few times. V usage is TRBV5-1 and J usage is TRBJ2-5; TRBD1 matches at 8 bases. CDR1 is SGHRS and CDR2 is YFSETQ in the germline V gene. After removal of 5 bases from V and 1 base from J, the junction contained 7 bases not matched to a gene. This CDR3 region has 15 residues. CDR3: CASRGTGEVQETQYF. The DNA for the CDR3 is TGCGCCAGCAGAGGGACAGGAGAAGTCCAAGAGACCCAGTACTTC. Filled out from reference TRBV5-1 and TRBJ2-5, the complete variable domain reads KAGVTQTPRYLIKTRGQQVTLSCSPISGHRSVSWYQQTPGQGLQFLFEYFSETQRNKGNFPGRFSGRQFSNSRSEMNVSTLELGDSALYLCASRGTGEVQETQYFGPGTRLLVL.

This clonotype was seen a handful of times. The chain employs TRBV27 and TRBJ2-1; 12 bases match TRBD2. Losses at the gene ends were 1 base for V and 8 bases for J; bases not matched to a gene: 6. Looked up from germline, CDR1 is MNHEY and CDR2 is SMNVEV (reference sequence). The CDR3 has 16 residues. CDR3 nucleotides: TGTGCCAGCAGTTTATTGGAGACTAGCGGGAGCGATGAGCAGTTCTTC. It yields the protein CASSLLETSGSDEQFF.

V is TRBV27 and J is TRBJ2-5; D remains ambiguous. V was pared by 5 bases and J by 2 bases, with 12 bases between. CDR1 is MNHEY, CDR2 SMNVEV, per germline (reference sequence). This CDR3 is built from 14 residues. The chain's CDR3 is CASSTQGFQETQYF. The CDR3, as DNA: TGTGCCAGCAGTACCCAAGGGTTTCAAGAGACCCAGTACTTC.

This clonotype was observed a few times. The chain has TRBV5-1 and TRBJ1-1; TRBD1 agrees at 9 bases. The CDR3 length is 18 residues. Unmatched junction bases numbered 12, after V lost 2 bases and J lost 1 base. Looked up from germline, CDR1 is SGHRS and CDR2 is YFSETQ. The CDR3 loop reads CASSLAPTGGVGNTEAFF. CDR3 bases: TGCGCCAGCAGCTTAGCACCCACAGGGGGCGTTGGGAACACTGAAGCTTTCTTT.

This clonotype was detected a few times. V and J are TRBV29-1 and TRBJ1-1; D ambiguous. V was shortened by 7 bases and J by 0 bases, with 15 bases between the two germline ends. The CDR3 loop spans 14 amino acids. Germline CDR1 and CDR2: SQVTM and ANQGSEA. The CDR3 sequence: CSAMRAQMNTEAFF. Written as DNA, the CDR3 is TGCAGCGCAATGAGGGCTCAGATGAACACTGAAGCTTTCTTT.

This clonotype was seen a few times. The chain has TRBV6-5 and TRBJ2-2, with 7 bases matching TRBD2. J was trimmed by 5 bases and V by 7 bases; bases with no gene match: 10. CDR1 is MNHEY, CDR2 SVGAGI, per germline. The CDR3 loop spans 15 amino acids. The CDR3 DNA reads TGTGCCAGCAACCGGTTGGGCGGGGGAACCGGGGAGCTGTTTTTT. Protein: CASNRLGGGTGELFF.

This clonotype occurred a few times. The genes are TRBV7-6 and TRBJ2-5; no firm D call. Trimming removed 5 bases at V and 5 bases at J, with 9 bases between. The CDR3 covers 12 residues. Per the germline V gene, CDR1 is SGHVS and CDR2 is FNYEAQ. The CDR3 here is CASSKLGETQYF. CDR3 DNA sequence: TGTGCCAGCAGCAAACTGGGGGAGACCCAGTACTTC.

The chain links TRBV7-9 to TRBJ2-7; maybe TRBD1 (5 bases). Germline V gives CDR1 SEHNR, CDR2 FQNEAQ (reference sequence). V was cut by 4 bases and J by 4 bases, with 20 bases left in between. The CDR3 has 16 amino acids. The CDR3 coding sequence is TGTGCCAGCAGCTCATCAGGGTGGTCTACGTCTTACGAGCAGTACTTC. Translated: CASSSSGWSTSYEQYF.

The J gene is TRBJ1-5, the V gene TRBV15; 8 nucleotides align to TRBD1. CDR3 size: 16 residues. The germline CDR1 and CDR2 sequences are LNHNV and YYDKDF (reference sequence). V shed 0 bases, J shed 2 bases, and the junction held 3 bases outside the gene matches. The CDR3 region has the DNA TGTGCCACCAGCAGAGAACAGGGGGGGCGCAATCAGCCCCAGCATTTT. It is translated as CATSREQGGRNQPQHF.

The chain has TRBV7-9 and TRBJ2-5; 8 bases line up with TRBD2. V gave up 5 bases and J gave up 1 base; unmatched junction bases: 6. The CDR3 covers 15 residues. Germline values: CDR1 SEHNR, CDR2 FQNEAQ (reference sequence). The CDR3 DNA is TGTGCCAGCAGCCCTCTCAGCGGGGGCCAAGAGACCCAGTACTTC. This encodes CASSPLSGGQETQYF.

This sequence joins TRBV2 and TRBJ2-3; D might be TRBD1 or TRBD2, each matching 6 bases. This CDR3 comprises 13 residues. The ends were cut back, 6 bases at V and 6 bases at J, with 13 bases in the middle. CDR1 and CDR2 (germline): SNHLY, FYNNEI. The CDR3 DNA sequence: TGTGCCAGCAGGGCCACAGGGACTGATACGCAGTATTTT. Translating it yields CASRATGTDTQYF.

V and J are TRBV7-6 and TRBJ2-1, with D maybe TRBD2 (5 bases). The CDR3 length is 15 residues. Trimming took off 1 base at V and 2 bases at J, with 9 bases between the two ends. CDR1 and CDR2 from the germline V gene are SGHVS and FNYEAQ. CDR3 in amino acids: CASSLGTRAYNEQFF. CDR3 DNA sequence: TGTGCCAGCAGCTTAGGAACGCGGGCCTACAATGAGCAGTTCTTC.

This clonotype has only a few counts. This chain connects TRBV24-1 to TRBJ2-5; D gene unclear. The CDR3 consists of 13 residues. Germline CDR1 is KGHDR and CDR2 is SFDVKD. The V and J ends lost 3 bases and 5 bases respectively, with 9 bases between them. The CDR3 sequence: CATSDGPTETQYF. The CDR3 DNA follows: TGTGCCACCAGTGATGGTCCTACGGAGACCCAGTACTTC.

This chain connects TRBV12-3 or TRBV12-4 to TRBJ1-1; D unclear. CDR3 length equals 14 residues. Trimming took off 3 bases at V and 3 bases at J, with 11 bases between the two ends. The CDR3 DNA follows: TGTGCCAGCAGTTTCGGAGGCGGGCACACTGAAGCTTTCTTT. This sequence encodes CASSFGGGHTEAFF.

The table lists this clonotype with many counts. The chain is built from TRBV20-1 and TRBJ2-5; possible D gene TRBD2, 5 bases. V was trimmed by 1 base and J by 3 bases, leaving 12 bases between them. The germline CDR1 and CDR2 sequences are DFQATT and SNEGSKA (reference sequence). CDR3 length: 14 amino acids. CDR3 bases: TGCAGTGCTAGAGTGGGTAGCGCGGAAGAGACCCAGTACTTC. Amino acids: CSARVGSAEETQYF.

The V call is TRBV29-1, the J call TRBJ2-1; 11 nucleotides agree with TRBD2. J was trimmed by 11 bases and V by 6 bases; bases with no gene match: 12. Germline CDR1 SQVTM, CDR2 ANQGSEA. This CDR3 is built from 14 residues. DNA for the CDR3: TGCAGCGTCTCCCCGGGACTAGCGGTGGTTAAGCAGTTCTTC. This codes for CSVSPGLAVVKQFF.

This chain links TRBV7-8 with TRBJ2-7; TRBD2 matches 8 bases. The CDR3 loop spans 16 amino acids. Losses at the gene ends were 4 bases for V and 6 bases for J; bases not matched to a gene: 14. Per germline, CDR1 SGHVS and CDR2 FQNEAQ. Written as DNA, the CDR3 is TGTGCCAGCAGCTCCATGGGTTATAGCGGGACGAGCGAGCAGTACTTC. It encodes CASSSMGYSGTSEQYF.

The sample holds many counts of this clonotype. The chain uses TRBV5-1 and TRBJ2-7; tentative D call: TRBD1 (6 bases). This CDR3 has 15 amino acids. Trimming pared 2 bases from V and 4 bases from J, leaving 16 bases between. Germline CDR1 is SGHRS and CDR2 is YFSETQ. The CDR3 DNA reads as TGCGCCAGCAGCTTCACGGACTTACAGGGATACGAGCAGTACTTC. Translation: CASSFTDLQGYEQYF.

This clonotype turned up a few times. The V gene is TRBV7-2, the J gene TRBJ2-1; D is perhaps TRBD2 (6 bases). V was cut by 2 bases and J by 7 bases, with 15 bases left in between. The V gene's germline CDR1 is SGHTA and CDR2 FQGNSA. The CDR3 runs 15 residues. The CDR3 sequence: CASSLIGRDENEQFF. CDR3 DNA sequence: TGTGCCAGCAGCTTAATAGGGCGGGACGAGAATGAGCAGTTCTTC.